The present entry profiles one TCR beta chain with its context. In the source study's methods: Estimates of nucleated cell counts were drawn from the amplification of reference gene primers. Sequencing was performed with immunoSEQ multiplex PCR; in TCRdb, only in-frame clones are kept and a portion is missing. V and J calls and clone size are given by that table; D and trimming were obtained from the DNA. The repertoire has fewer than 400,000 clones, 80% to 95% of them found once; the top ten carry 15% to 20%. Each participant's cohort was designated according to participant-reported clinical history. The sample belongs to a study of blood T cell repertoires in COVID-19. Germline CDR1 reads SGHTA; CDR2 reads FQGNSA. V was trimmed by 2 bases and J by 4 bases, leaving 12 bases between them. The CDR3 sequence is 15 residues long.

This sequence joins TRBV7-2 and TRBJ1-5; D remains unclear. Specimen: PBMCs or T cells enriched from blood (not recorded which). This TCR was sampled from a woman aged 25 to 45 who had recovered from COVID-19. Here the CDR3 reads CASSLIEPRNQPQHF. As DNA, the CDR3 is TGTGCCAGCAGCTTAATTGAGCCACGAAATCAGCCCCAGCATTTT.